Listed below are T cell receptor beta chains from one sample, sequenced in a study of neurological immune-mediated disorders. Via MiXCR, TCRdb re-called the 5' RACE reads, giving one row per CDR3 protein. In the table there are 50,000 or so distinct CDR3 sequences, roughly 3.5% of which are singletons. The sequenced sample was PBMCs. Receptor source: a woman aged 55 to 70 with multiple sclerosis. The CDR3 runs from the conserved cysteine through the conserved F or W. Each record gives: J gene, V gene, D gene, clone size, CDR3 DNA, CDR3 protein. D genes are given only for firm matches. Rows may omit the clone size; those that give it use once, few, many or a size class.

TRBJ2-3	TRBV7-2	TRBD2	many	TGTGCCAGCAGCCAACAAAGCGGGGGGGCAGATACGCAGTATTTT	CASSQQSGGADTQYF
TRBJ2-1	TRBV12-3/TRBV12-4	TRBD1	many	TGTGCCAGCAGTCGGGACAGGCCCTACAATGAGCAGTTCTTC	CASSRDRPYNEQFF
TRBJ1-5	TRBV28	NA	many	TGTGCCAGCAGCCAAATACCGACAGATCACCCCCAGCATTTT	CASSQIPTDHPQHF
TRBJ2-1	TRBV6-6	TRBD2	many	TGTGCCAGCAGTTACCCCCACTTTAGCGGGGAGTACTACAATGAGCAGTTCTTC	CASSYPHFSGEYYNEQFF
TRBJ2-7	TRBV20-1	NA	NA	TGCAGTATTCACCCGGGAATTAGCAACTACGAGCAGTACTTC	CSIHPGISNYEQYF
TRBJ2-1	TRBV6-2/TRBV6-3	NA	many	TGTGCCAGCAGCCCGACAGCATACAATGAGCAGTTCTTC	CASSPTAYNEQFF
TRBJ1-3	TRBV5-1	NA	many	TGCGCCAGCAGCTTGGAAGTTGCCTCTGGAAACACCATATATTTT	CASSLEVASGNTIYF
TRBJ2-3	TRBV20-1	TRBD2	many	TGCAGTGCTAGCGGGGTAGCGGGACCAGATACGCAGTATTTT	CSASGVAGPDTQYF
TRBJ2-7	TRBV5-5	NA	many	TGTGCCAGCAGCTTGTCTCAGACCTACGAGCAGTACTTC	CASSLSQTYEQYF
TRBJ1-5	TRBV20-1	NA	many	TGCAGTGCTGGGGACAACCCGAATCAGCCCCAGCATTTT	CSAGDNPNQPQHF
TRBJ1-1	TRBV6-1	TRBD1	many	TGTGCCAGCAGTGTCCGGGACAGGGGGCTGGCTGAAGCTTTCTTT	CASSVRDRGLAEAFF
TRBJ1-2	TRBV7-9	NA	NA	TGTGCCATCAGCTCGAGGGATTGGTATGGCGGCTACACCTTC	CAISSRDWYGGYTF
TRBJ1-2	TRBV5-1	TRBD1	many	TGCGCCAGCAGCTACGCCCAGGGACAGGGAGGTGGCTACACCTTC	CASSYAQGQGGGYTF
TRBJ2-5	TRBV7-8	TRBD2	medium-sized	TGTGCCAGCAGACCTAGCGGGAGGCGAAAAGAGACCCAGTACTTC	CASRPSGRRKETQYF
TRBJ1-2	TRBV12-3/TRBV12-4	NA	many	TGTGCCAGCAGTTTACAGGGTCTGGGAACGGAAGGCTACACCTTC	CASSLQGLGTEGYTF
TRBJ1-5	TRBV28	NA	many	TGTGCCAGCAGTTTAAGGGGACAACTTCGAAGGCCCCAGCATTTT	CASSLRGQLRRPQHF
TRBJ1-1	TRBV5-1	TRBD1	many	TGCGCCAGCAGCTTGGAAACAGGGGGCACTGAAGCTTTCTTT	CASSLETGGTEAFF
TRBJ1-2	TRBV20-1	NA	many	TGCAGTGCTTTCAATCAGGTTGAAGCTAACTATGGCTACACCTTC	CSAFNQVEANYGYTF
TRBJ1-1	TRBV5-1	NA	many	TGCGCCAGCAGCTTGGTGGAGGACCTGAACACTGAAGCTTTCTTT	CASSLVEDLNTEAFF
TRBJ1-2	TRBV4-2	TRBD1	many	TGTGCCAGCAGCCGCGGACAGGGTACGAACTATGGCTACACCTTC	CASSRGQGTNYGYTF
TRBJ1-2	TRBV7-4	TRBD1	many	TGTGCCACAACTTCCGGGACAGATTTTAACTATGGCTACACCTTC	CATTSGTDFNYGYTF
TRBJ2-5	TRBV27	NA	many	TGTGCCAGCAGTTCGGGGCAGGGTGTCGTAAAGACCCAGTACTTC	CASSSGQGVVKTQYF
TRBJ1-1	TRBV20-1	NA	many	TGCAGTGCTAGCTTGAACACTGAAGCTTTCTTT	CSASLNTEAFF
TRBJ1-1	TRBV5-1	NA	many	TGCGCCAGCAGCTTGATGTTTTTGAACACTGAAGCTTTCTTT	CASSLMFLNTEAFF
TRBJ2-6	TRBV28	NA	many	TGTGCCAGCAAAAAAGGGGTCTCTGGGGCCAACGTCCTGACTTTC	CASKKGVSGANVLTF
TRBJ2-3	TRBV15	NA	many	TGTGCCACCAGCAGTGGGGGGGCTAGCACAGATACGCAGTATTTT	CATSSGGASTDTQYF
TRBJ1-2	TRBV10-3	NA	many	TGTGCCATCACCGTCGTCGGTTATGGCTACACCTTC	CAITVVGYGYTF
TRBJ1-1	TRBV10-3	NA	many	TGTGCCATCAGTGCGGAAGGACTATTCTCGAACACTGAAGCTTTCTTT	CAISAEGLFSNTEAFF
TRBJ2-5	TRBV29-1	TRBD1	many	TGCAGCGTTGTCGTAGGGACAGAAGAGACCCAGTACTTC	CSVVVGTEETQYF
TRBJ2-3	TRBV15	NA	many	TGTGCCACCGGAGGGGGGCGGGGGCGCACAGATACGCAGTATTTT	CATGGGRGRTDTQYF
TRBJ2-7	TRBV6-5	NA	many	TGTGCCAGCAGCTACGGGACCGGAACCAGCTCCTACGAGCAGTACTTC	CASSYGTGTSSYEQYF
TRBJ2-2	TRBV20-1	TRBD1	many	TGCAGTGCTAGATCCAGGACAGGGATCCCCGGGGAGCTGTTTTTT	CSARSRTGIPGELFF
TRBJ2-3	TRBV28	NA	many	TGTGCCAGCAGTGTACTACAGGGCACAGATACGCAGTATTTT	CASSVLQGTDTQYF
TRBJ1-1	TRBV18	NA	few	TGTGCCAGCTCACCTTCGCTGGTTGTTTACATGAACACTGAAGCTTTCTTT	CASSPSLVVYMNTEAFF
TRBJ2-3	TRBV5-1	NA	many	TGCGCCAGCAGCTTGGCCCCCACAGATACGCAGTATTTT	CASSLAPTDTQYF
TRBJ2-5	TRBV28	TRBD2	many	TGTGCCAGCGAGGCGGAGCGGGGGGCCTACCAAGAGACCCAGTACTTC	CASEAERGAYQETQYF
TRBJ2-3	TRBV20-1	TRBD2	many	TGCAGTGCTCTGACTAGCGGGAGGTCGGGTACGCAGTATTTT	CSALTSGRSGTQYF
TRBJ1-1	TRBV29-1	NA	many	TGCAGCGTTGAAAAGGGCGGGCTCGGCACTGAAGCTTTCTTT	CSVEKGGLGTEAFF
TRBJ2-7	TRBV5-1	NA	many	TGCGCCAGCAGCTTGGAGTCCCCTTACGAGCAGTACTTC	CASSLESPYEQYF
TRBJ1-5	TRBV12-3/TRBV12-4	NA	many	TGTGCCAGCAACTGGCGTGGGGACACCGTTTCTAGCAATCAGCCCCAGCATTTT	CASNWRGDTVSSNQPQHF
TRBJ2-1	TRBV20-1	TRBD2	many	TGCAGTGCCGGGACTAGCGGGAGCTCCTACAATGAGCAGTTCTTC	CSAGTSGSSYNEQFF
TRBJ2-1	TRBV29-1	TRBD2	many	TGCAGCGTGACTAGCGGGGGGCTCTATGAGCAGTTCTTC	CSVTSGGLYEQFF
TRBJ2-5	TRBV12-3/TRBV12-4	NA	many	TGTGCCAGCAGTTTACCAGGAAGCCCCCAGTACTTC	CASSLPGSPQYF
TRBJ2-1	TRBV5-1	TRBD2	many	TGCGCCAGCAGCTTGAGGACTAGCGGGGGACCGCTAATCAATGAGCAGTTCTTC	CASSLRTSGGPLINEQFF
TRBJ1-5	TRBV4-1	NA	many	TGCGCCAGCAGCCCGGGGTTTCTGGGCAATCAGCCCCAGCATTTT	CASSPGFLGNQPQHF
TRBJ1-3	TRBV7-9	NA	many	TGTGCCAGCAGCTTGTCAGCCACCATATATTTT	CASSLSATIYF
TRBJ2-1	TRBV27	NA	many	TGTGCCAGCAGAAAAGTGGCGGGGAGATACAATGAGCAGTTCTTC	CASRKVAGRYNEQFF
TRBJ2-7	TRBV28	TRBD1	many	TGTGCCGTGGTAGGGACAGGGTTGTACGAGCAGTACTTC	CAVVGTGLYEQYF
TRBJ2-1	TRBV20-1	TRBD2	many	TGCAGTGCTGGGGACAGCGGGAGGGCCCGCTACAATGAGCAGTTCTTC	CSAGDSGRARYNEQFF
TRBJ2-3	TRBV20-1	NA	many	TGCAGTGCTAGAGATTTTGGTACCCAGGGGGATACGCAGTATTTT	CSARDFGTQGDTQYF
TRBJ2-2	TRBV5-1	NA	many	TGCGCCAGCAGCTTGACGGTAAACACCGGGGAGCTGTTTTTT	CASSLTVNTGELFF
TRBJ1-5	TRBV5-1	TRBD1	many	TGCGCCAGCAGCCCACAGGGGGTGGGGCCCCAGCATTTT	CASSPQGVGPQHF
TRBJ2-1	TRBV3-1	NA	many	TGTGCCAGCAGCCAAGATAGCCAGGGGAGGATCTTC	CASSQDSQGRIF
TRBJ2-7	TRBV20-1	NA	many	TGCAGTGCTTCAGACGGTCGTAGCGAGCAGTACTTC	CSASDGRSEQYF